A selection of T cell receptor beta chains follows, all from one sample in a study of identifying expanded T cells in peripheral blood. Method: immunoSEQ multiplex PCR; TCRdb's copy keeps in-frame clones and lacks some. This table has 84,000 or so clones, approximately 90% appearing once. Sequenced material: blood. The receptors here all came from a person aged 18 to 70 in good health. The CDR3 runs from the conserved cysteine through the conserved F or W. The D gene is left open where the match is weak. Not every row has a clone size; where given, it reads once, few, many or a size class.

size	J	D	V	CDR3	DNA
NA	TRBJ2-7	NA	TRBV30	CAWSHLDRSISYEQYF	TGTGCCTGGAGTCACCTCGACAGGAGCATCAGCTACGAGCAGTACTTC
NA	TRBJ2-7	TRBD1	TRBV6-5	CASSLGQYDYEQYF	TGTGCCAGCAGTTTGGGACAGTACGACTACGAGCAGTACTTC
NA	TRBJ1-1	NA	TRBV5-6	CASSPFGRENTEAFF	TGTGCCAGCAGCCCCTTTGGACGGGAGAACACTGAAGCTTTCTTT
NA	TRBJ2-7	TRBD1	TRBV7-9	CASSLITGTGNYEQYF	TGTGCCAGCAGCCTAATTACCGGGACAGGGAACTACGAGCAGTACTTC
once	TRBJ1-1	NA	TRBV7-2	CASSSRQGITEAFF	TGTGCCAGCAGCTCGAGGCAGGGAATCACTGAAGCTTTCTTT
NA	TRBJ2-1	NA	TRBV7-3	CASSPSRRTYNEQFF	TGTGCCAGCAGCCCAAGCAGGAGAACATACAATGAGCAGTTCTTC
NA	TRBJ2-7	TRBD2	TRBV5-1	CASSLRAGVDYEQYF	TGCGCCAGCAGCTTGAGGGCGGGAGTAGACTACGAGCAGTACTTC
NA	TRBJ2-5	NA	TRBV19	CASRGRAQETQYF	TGTGCCAGTAGAGGACGGGCACAAGAGACCCAGTACTTC
NA	TRBJ1-1	NA	TRBV25-1	CASSPPGVTEAFF	TGTGCCAGCAGTCCCCCAGGGGTAACTGAAGCTTTCTTT
once	TRBJ1-1	NA	TRBV6-1	CASSEVSGTARLNTEAFF	TGTGCCAGCAGTGAAGTGTCCGGGACGGCGCGGTTGAACACTGAAGCTTTCTTT
NA	TRBJ2-7	TRBD1	TRBV10-3	CAIKQGPTYEQYF	TGTGCCATCAAACAGGGGCCGACCTACGAGCAGTACTTC
few	TRBJ2-1	NA	TRBV19	CASSTSDIAYNEQFF	TGTGCCAGTAGTACTAGCGATATAGCCTACAATGAGCAGTTCTTC
NA	TRBJ2-7	TRBD1	TRBV29-1	CSVEEGVTGGYEQYF	TGCAGCGTTGAAGAGGGGGTGACAGGGGGCTACGAGCAGTACTTC
NA	TRBJ1-3	NA	TRBV5-6	CASSLGSGAGNTIYF	TGTGCCAGCAGCTTGGGGTCAGGGGCTGGAAACACCATATATTTT
NA	TRBJ2-3	TRBD1	TRBV18	CASSPGQGADTQYF	TGTGCCAGCTCACCGGGACAGGGGGCAGATACGCAGTATTTT
NA	TRBJ1-6	TRBD1	TRBV6-5	CASTTPTGGVPLHF	TGTGCCAGTACCACCCCCACAGGGGGGGTGCCCCTCCACTTT
NA	TRBJ2-5	NA	TRBV2	CASSELTPQETQYF	TGTGCCAGCAGTGAATTAACACCTCAAGAGACCCAGTACTTC
NA	TRBJ2-3	TRBD1	TRBV7-9	CASTVQGANTDTQYF	TGTGCCAGCACCGTACAGGGGGCGAACACAGATACGCAGTATTTT
once	TRBJ1-4	TRBD1	TRBV11-2	CASSQVGTGGGKLFF	TGTGCCAGCAGCCAGGTCGGGACAGGGGGCGGAAAACTGTTTTTT
NA	TRBJ1-2	NA	TRBV30	CAWSKGTNYGYTF	TGTGCCTGGAGTAAGGGCACGAACTATGGCTACACCTTC
NA	TRBJ1-1	NA	TRBV29-1	CSVEWIGSTEAFF	TGCAGCGTTGAATGGATAGGGAGCACTGAAGCTTTCTTT
NA	TRBJ1-3	NA	TRBV7-9	CASTYGTTRANTIYF	TGTGCCAGCACCTACGGTACCACTAGGGCAAACACCATATATTTT
NA	TRBJ2-7	TRBD2	TRBV5-1	CASSFDTGLAGQQYF	TGCGCCAGCAGCTTCGATACGGGACTAGCGGGACAGCAGTACTTC
NA	TRBJ1-1	NA	TRBV5-3	CARSHWTDSRGDTEAFF	TGTGCCAGAAGCCACTGGACCGACTCCCGAGGGGACACTGAAGCTTTCTTT
NA	TRBJ2-7	TRBD1	TRBV5-1	CASSLDPDRAISYEQYF	TGCGCCAGCAGCTTGGACCCGGACAGGGCTATCTCCTACGAGCAGTACTTC
once	TRBJ2-7	NA	TRBV6-1	CASSTNRPSSYEQYF	TGTGCCAGCAGTACCAACAGGCCCAGCTCCTACGAGCAGTACTTC
NA	TRBJ1-1	TRBD1	TRBV10-3	CAISITTGTGGTEAFF	TGTGCCATCAGTATAACCACCGGGACAGGGGGCACTGAAGCTTTCTTT
NA	TRBJ2-5	NA	TRBV5-1	CASSAGTLALGAQYF	TGCGCCAGCAGCGCTGGGACTCTGGCCCTGGGGGCCCAGTACTTC
NA	TRBJ2-7	TRBD2	TRBV29-1	CSVRTSGSSYEQYF	TGCAGCGTGAGGACTAGCGGGAGCTCCTACGAGCAGTACTTC
NA	TRBJ2-7	NA	TRBV6-1	CASSELVLGYEQYF	TGTGCCAGCAGTGAGTTGGTCTTAGGCTACGAGCAGTACTTC
NA	TRBJ2-7	TRBD2	TRBV9	CASSITSGSGNEQYF	TGTGCCAGCAGCATCACTAGCGGGAGCGGTAATGAGCAGTACTTC
NA	TRBJ1-1	NA	TRBV7-9	CASSSGAEAFF	TGTGCCAGCAGCTCGGGGGCTGAAGCTTTCTTT
NA	TRBJ1-1	NA	TRBV7-2	CASSQFLVHTGPMNTEAFF	TGTGCCAGCAGCCAATTCTTAGTTCACACAGGCCCAATGAACACTGAAGCTTTCTTT
NA	TRBJ1-1	NA	TRBV19	CASSISGVVTEAFF	TGTGCCAGTAGTATATCAGGAGTAGTCACTGAAGCTTTCTTT
NA	TRBJ1-1	NA	TRBV6-5	CASSYSGEAFF	TGTGCCAGCAGTTACTCGGGGGAAGCTTTCTTT
NA	TRBJ2-5	NA	TRBV10-3	CAISVQGRETQYF	TGTGCCATCAGTGTTCAGGGGCGGGAGACCCAGTACTTC
NA	TRBJ2-7	TRBD2	TRBV15	CATSRVAAGREEQYF	TGTGCCACCAGCAGAGTCGCCGCAGGGCGGGAGGAGCAGTACTTC
NA	TRBJ2-7	TRBD1	TRBV2	CASSEQTGIEQYF	TGTGCCAGCAGTGAACAGACAGGGATCGAGCAGTACTTC
NA	TRBJ1-1	NA	TRBV5-6	CASRGLRASTEAFF	TGTGCCAGCCGAGGGCTTCGGGCGAGCACTGAAGCTTTCTTT
NA	TRBJ2-4	NA	TRBV2	CASSVLGGSRNIQYF	TGTGCCAGCAGTGTCTTAGGCGGGTCCAGGAACATTCAGTACTTC
NA	TRBJ1-2	NA	TRBV6-4	CASSDPTFGEGYTF	TGTGCCAGCAGTGACCCGACGTTCGGTGAAGGCTACACCTTC
NA	TRBJ1-1	NA	TRBV5-1	CASSSQGGSTEAFF	TGCGCCAGCAGCAGCCAGGGTGGGAGCACTGAAGCTTTCTTT
NA	TRBJ2-1	TRBD1	TRBV18	CASSGQGSYNEQFF	TGTGCCAGCTCGGGACAGGGGTCCTACAATGAGCAGTTCTTC
NA	TRBJ2-5	TRBD2	TRBV6-6	CAIGTPIAGGRETQYF	TGTGCCATCGGTACACCCATAGCGGGGGGGCGGGAGACCCAGTACTTC
NA	TRBJ1-5	NA	TRBV7-5	CVRSRTGSNQPQHF	TGTGTCAGAAGCCGGACAGGAAGCAATCAGCCCCAGCATTTT